This TCR beta chain was obtained from a study of CD8+ T cells in alopecia areata. Study observations and caveats: Clonality exceeded that of normal scalp in lesional scalp, most notably in alopecia totalis/universalis. Among the 100 top clones, expanded CD8+ clones, like scalp clonality, were significantly decreased by tofacitinib.

The authors extracted RNA and reverse transcribed it into cDNA as the sequencing template. Assay used: immunoSEQ multiplex PCR; TCRdb lists only in-frame clones, some missing. The data show some 200,000 clones, 45% to 75% seen once. Concerning this clone itself: The antigen remains undetermined.

V was trimmed by 4 bases and J by 1 base, leaving 13 bases between them. Looked up from germline, CDR1 is SGHRS and CDR2 is YFSETQ. This CDR3 has 15 residues. The treatment denotes: oral pan-JAK inhibitor, 5-10 mg twice daily. Cell sorting was applied to PBMCs, and CD4+ and CD8+ T cells were collected. The starting material was CD4+ T cells sorted from blood, obtained at week 4, from a patient treated with tofacitinib. The receptor was isolated from a human donor with alopecia areata. This chain uses TRBV5-1 with TRBJ2-3; D is uncertain. The DNA for the CDR3 is TGCGCCAGCAGCCGGAGACCCTCAGGCACAGATACGCAGTATTTT. It encodes CASSRRPSGTDTQYF. Drawing the rest from reference TRBV5-1 and TRBJ2-3, the complete variable domain is KAGVTQTPRYLIKTRGQQVTLSCSPISGHRSVSWYQQTPGQGLQFLFEYFSETQRNKGNFPGRFSGRQFSNSRSEMNVSTLELGDSALYLCASSRRPSGTDTQYFGPGTRLTVL.